The entry below describes one T cell receptor beta chain. The antigen remains unidentified. The data belong to a study of shared clonotypes between healthy human individuals. Only CD45RO-negative cells positively selected for CCR7 counted as naive CD8 cells, so terminally differentiated effector memory CD45RA+ cells were excluded. Findings of the study overall: Shared across a handful of donors were roughly 5.3% of the naive CD4 clonotypes.

Over several immunoSEQ plates, each subset's genomic DNA was distributed in even portions. The DNA input per sorted-subset replicate PCR was about 190 ng, corresponding to some 30,000 T cell genomes. The data were produced by immunoSEQ multiplex PCR, yet TCRdb's version contains in-frame clones alone and is incomplete. The data contain hundreds of thousands of clones, approximately 96% of them singletons. The sequence derives from a woman between 25 and 40 years old in good health. Sequencing was performed on naive CD8+ T cells sorted from blood.

The CDR3 here is CASSLVEDTQYF. Here the CDR3 DNA reads TGTGCCAGCAGCTTAGTAGAGGATACGCAGTATTTT. The J gene is TRBJ2-3, the V gene TRBV13; no definite D call. The CDR3 totals 12 residues. Germline CDR1 and CDR2: PRHDT and FYEKMQ (reference sequence). V dropped 1 base and J dropped 6 bases, with 5 bases sitting between them.